This TCR beta chain was recovered during a study of cytomegalovirus exposure and HLA in healthy donors. The PCR was carried out with 60 Vbeta primers and 13 Jbeta primers. Sequenced by immunoSEQ multiplex PCR; TCRdb stores in-frame clones only, minus some. Of 100,000 to 150,000 clones listed, roughly 76% are singletons. The CDR3 is 13 residues long. V trimming: 8 bases; J trimming: 2 bases; junction bases outside the gene matches: 5. Germline V CDR1 and CDR2: SGHTA, FQGTGA. Study-wide findings and caveats: Researchers catalogued around 150 TCR beta chains as cytomegalovirus-associated. Associated with HLA alleles at 0.05 false discovery rate in a later analysis were over 15,000 TCR beta sequences. DRB1 showed the most TCR associations and HLA-C the fewest in a later analysis, as rates varied by HLA locus. Productive rates of about 87% or about 30% were seen for most TCR beta V segments in an earlier analysis.

Notes on this clone: The antigen is undetermined.

The specimen sequenced was PBMCs. This receptor was identified in a woman aged 50 to 60 in good health and CMV-seronegative. V is TRBV7-3 and J is TRBJ2-5, with 7 positions matching TRBD2. CDR3 DNA: TGTGCCAGCGGGATAGCGGGTCAAGAGACCCAGTACTTC. Translated: CASGIAGQETQYF.